The next 2 T cell receptor beta chains were all read from a single sample in a study of blood T cells in healthy people across ages. A second PCR of roughly 7 to 11 cycles used a sample-barcoded 5' primer and a J-beta primer mix. TCRdb redid the calling of the 5' RACE reads with MiXCR, one entry per CDR3 protein. The sample has about 760,000 distinct CDR3 sequences, 25% seen once. These data also featured in a second study, about T cells of mothers and their children.

Sequencing was carried out using blood. The receptors derive from a boy aged 5-17 years in good health.

This chain links TRBV3-1 with TRBJ2-7, with TRBD2 matching over 7 bases. The germline CDR1 and CDR2 sequences are LGHDT and YNNKEL (reference sequence). CDR3 length: 15 amino acids. The ends lost 1 base at V and 7 bases at J; junction bases unmatched: 10. CDR3 region: CASSQGGGKLGEQYF. The CDR3 DNA reads as TGTGCCAGCAGCCAAGGCGGGGGTAAACTGGGGGAGCAGTACTTC.

This clonotype was counted between two and nine times. The chain couples TRBV12-3 or TRBV12-4 to TRBJ1-1; D possibly corresponds to TRBD1 (6 bases). The CDR3 contains 13 residues. V lost 6 bases to trimming and J lost 3 bases, with 11 bases between them. This chain's CDR3 is CASRPDRYTEAFF. The CDR3 region has the DNA TGTGCCAGCAGACCAGACAGGTACACTGAAGCTTTCTTT.